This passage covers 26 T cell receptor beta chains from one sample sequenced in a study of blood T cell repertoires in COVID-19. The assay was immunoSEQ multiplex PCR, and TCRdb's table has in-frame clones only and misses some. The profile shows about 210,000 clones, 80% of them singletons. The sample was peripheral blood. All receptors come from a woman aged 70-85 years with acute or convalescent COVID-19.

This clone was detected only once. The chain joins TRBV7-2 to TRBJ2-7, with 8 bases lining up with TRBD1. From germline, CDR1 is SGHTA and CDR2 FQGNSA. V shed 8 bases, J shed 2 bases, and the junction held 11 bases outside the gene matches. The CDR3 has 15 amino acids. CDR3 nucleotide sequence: TGTGCCAGCTCCCTCGGACAGGGAATGGCCTACGAGCAGTACTTC. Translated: CASSLGQGMAYEQYF.

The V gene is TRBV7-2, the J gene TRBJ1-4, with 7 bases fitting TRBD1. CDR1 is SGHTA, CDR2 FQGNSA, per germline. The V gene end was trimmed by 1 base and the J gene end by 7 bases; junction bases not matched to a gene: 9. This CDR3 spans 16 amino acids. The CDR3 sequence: CASSLDGPRGVEKLFF. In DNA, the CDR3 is TGTGCCAGCAGCTTAGACGGACCCAGGGGGGTTGAAAAACTGTTTTTT.

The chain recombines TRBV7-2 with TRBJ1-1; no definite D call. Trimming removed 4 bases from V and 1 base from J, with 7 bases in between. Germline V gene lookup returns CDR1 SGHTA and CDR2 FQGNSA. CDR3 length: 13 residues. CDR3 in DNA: TGTGCCAGCAGCTCCCTTTCGAACACTGAAGCTTTCTTT. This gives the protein CASSSLSNTEAFF. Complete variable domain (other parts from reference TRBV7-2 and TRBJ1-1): GAGVSQSPSNKVTEKGKDVELRCDPISGHTALYWYRQSLGQGLEFLIYFQGNSAPDKSGLPSDRFSAERTGGSVSTLTIQRTQQEDSAVYLCASSSLSNTEAFFGQGTRLTVV.

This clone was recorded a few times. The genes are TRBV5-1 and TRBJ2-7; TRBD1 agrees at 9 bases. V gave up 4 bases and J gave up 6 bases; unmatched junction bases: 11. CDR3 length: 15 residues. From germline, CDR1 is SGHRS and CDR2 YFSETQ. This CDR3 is CASSITGTGIVEQYF. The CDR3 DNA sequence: TGCGCCAGCAGCATCACCGGGACAGGGATTGTCGAGCAGTACTTC.

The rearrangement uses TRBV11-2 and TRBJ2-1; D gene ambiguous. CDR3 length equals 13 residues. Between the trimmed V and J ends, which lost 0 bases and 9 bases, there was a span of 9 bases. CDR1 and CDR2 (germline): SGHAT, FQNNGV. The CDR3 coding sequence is TGTGCCAGCAGCTTAGATCGGTTTGGTGAGCAGTTCTTC. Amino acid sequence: CASSLDRFGEQFF.

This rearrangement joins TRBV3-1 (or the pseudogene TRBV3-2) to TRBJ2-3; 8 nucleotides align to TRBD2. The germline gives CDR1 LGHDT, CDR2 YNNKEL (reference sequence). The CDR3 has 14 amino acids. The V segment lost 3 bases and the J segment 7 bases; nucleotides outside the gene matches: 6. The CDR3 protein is CASSHGGAVNTQYF. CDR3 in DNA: TGTGCCAGCAGCCACGGGGGGGCCGTAAATACGCAGTATTTT.

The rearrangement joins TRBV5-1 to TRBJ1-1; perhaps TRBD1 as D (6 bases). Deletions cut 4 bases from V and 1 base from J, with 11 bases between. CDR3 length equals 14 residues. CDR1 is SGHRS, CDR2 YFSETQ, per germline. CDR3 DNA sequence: TGCGCCAGCAGCCGGGACATAACGAACACTGAAGCTTTCTTT. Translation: CASSRDITNTEAFF.

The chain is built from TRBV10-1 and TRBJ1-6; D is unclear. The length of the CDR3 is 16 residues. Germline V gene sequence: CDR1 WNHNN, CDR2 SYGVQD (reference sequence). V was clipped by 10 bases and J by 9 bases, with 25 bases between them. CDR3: CAIMDPFRRTSSPLHF. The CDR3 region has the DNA TGCGCCATTATGGACCCTTTCAGGAGGACGAGTTCACCCCTCCACTTT.

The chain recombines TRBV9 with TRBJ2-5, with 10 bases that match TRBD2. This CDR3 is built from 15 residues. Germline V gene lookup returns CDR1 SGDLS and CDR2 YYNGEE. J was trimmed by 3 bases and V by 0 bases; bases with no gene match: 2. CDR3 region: CASSVGLAGEETQYF. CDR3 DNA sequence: TGTGCCAGCAGCGTAGGGCTAGCGGGGGAAGAGACCCAGTACTTC. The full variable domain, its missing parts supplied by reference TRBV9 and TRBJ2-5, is DSGVTQTPKHLITATGQRVTLRCSPRSGDLSVYWYQQSLDQGLQFLIQYYNGEERAKGNILERFSAQQFPDLHSELNLSSLELGDSALYFCASSVGLAGEETQYFGPGTRLLVL.

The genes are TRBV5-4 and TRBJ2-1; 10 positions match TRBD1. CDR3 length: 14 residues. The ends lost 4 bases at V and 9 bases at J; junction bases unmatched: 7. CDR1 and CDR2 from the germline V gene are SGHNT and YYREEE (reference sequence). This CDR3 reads CASSSRDRGTEQFF. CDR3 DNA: TGTGCCAGCAGCAGCCGGGACAGGGGCACTGAGCAGTTCTTC.

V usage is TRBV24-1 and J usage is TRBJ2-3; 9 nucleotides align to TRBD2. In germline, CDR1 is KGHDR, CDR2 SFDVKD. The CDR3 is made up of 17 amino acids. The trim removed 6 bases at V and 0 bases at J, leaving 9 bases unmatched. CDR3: CATSRQPAGGSTDTQYF. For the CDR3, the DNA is TGTGCCACCAGTCGGCAGCCAGCGGGGGGTAGCACAGATACGCAGTATTTT.

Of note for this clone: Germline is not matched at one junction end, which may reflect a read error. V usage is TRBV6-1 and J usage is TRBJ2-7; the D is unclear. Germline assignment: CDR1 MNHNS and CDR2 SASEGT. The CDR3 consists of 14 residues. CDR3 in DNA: TGTGCCAGCAGTGAAGATCACCGATCCTATGAGCAGTACTTC. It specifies CASSEDHRSYEQYF.

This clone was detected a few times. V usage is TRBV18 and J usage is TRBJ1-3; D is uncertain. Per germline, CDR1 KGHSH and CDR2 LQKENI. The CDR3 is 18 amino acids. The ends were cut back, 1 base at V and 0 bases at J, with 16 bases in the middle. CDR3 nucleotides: TGTGCCAGCTCACCACGGCCGGAGCATAGGAGCTCTGGAAACACCATATATTTT. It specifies CASSPRPEHRSSGNTIYF.

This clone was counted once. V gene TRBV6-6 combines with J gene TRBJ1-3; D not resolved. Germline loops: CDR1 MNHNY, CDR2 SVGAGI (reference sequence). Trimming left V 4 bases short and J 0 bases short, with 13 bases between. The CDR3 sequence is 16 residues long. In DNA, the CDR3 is TGTGCCAGCAGTTTCGAGATCTCCCGCTCTGGAAACACCATATATTTT. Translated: CASSFEISRSGNTIYF.

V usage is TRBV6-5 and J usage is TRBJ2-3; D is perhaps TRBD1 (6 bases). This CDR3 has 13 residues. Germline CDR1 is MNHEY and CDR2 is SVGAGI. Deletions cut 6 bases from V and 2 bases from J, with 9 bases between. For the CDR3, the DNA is TGTGCCAGCAGAGGGGGTAACACAGATACGCAGTATTTT. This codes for CASRGGNTDTQYF.

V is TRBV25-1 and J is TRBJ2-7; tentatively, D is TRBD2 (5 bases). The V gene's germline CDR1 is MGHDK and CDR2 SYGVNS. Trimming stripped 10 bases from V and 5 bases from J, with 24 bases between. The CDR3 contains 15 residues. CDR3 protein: CATGKTRALIHEQYV. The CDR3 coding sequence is TGTGCCACAGGAAAAACGAGGGCGCTTATACACGAGCAGTACGTC.

DNA of the CDR3: TGTGCCAGCAGCTTAGTCCCTAGCGGAGAGCAGTACTTC. Its translation: CASSLVPSGEQYF. The gene calls are TRBV11-3 and TRBJ2-7; 7 bases are a match to TRBD2. The CDR3 sequence is 13 residues long. Germline V CDR1 and CDR2: SGHNT, YENEEA. Unmatched junction bases numbered 4, after V lost 1 base and J lost 7 bases.

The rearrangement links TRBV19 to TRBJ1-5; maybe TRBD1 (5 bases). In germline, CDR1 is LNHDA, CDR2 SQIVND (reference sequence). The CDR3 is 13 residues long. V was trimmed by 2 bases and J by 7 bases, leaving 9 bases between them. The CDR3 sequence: CASSIQKGQPQHF. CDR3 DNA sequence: TGTGCCAGTAGTATACAGAAGGGGCAGCCCCAGCATTTT. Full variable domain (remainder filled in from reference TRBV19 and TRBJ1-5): DGGITQSPKYLFRKEGQNVTLSCEQNLNHDAMYWYRQDPGQGLRLIYYSQIVNDFQKGDIAEGYSVSREKKESFPLTVTSAQKNPTAFYLCASSIQKGQPQHFGDGTRLSIL.

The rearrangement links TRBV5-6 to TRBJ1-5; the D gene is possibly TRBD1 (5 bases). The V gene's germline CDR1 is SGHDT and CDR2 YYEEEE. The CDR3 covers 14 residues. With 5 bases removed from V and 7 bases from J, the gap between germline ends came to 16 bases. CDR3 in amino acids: CASSAGPNGQPQHF. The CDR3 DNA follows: TGTGCCAGCAGTGCGGGACCAAATGGGCAGCCCCAGCATTTT. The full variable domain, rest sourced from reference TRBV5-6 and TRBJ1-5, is DAGVTQSPTHLIKTRGQQVTLRCSPKSGHDTVSWYQQALGQGPQFIFQYYEEEERQRGNFPDRFSGHQFPNYSSELNVNALLLGDSALYLCASSAGPNGQPQHFGDGTRLSIL.

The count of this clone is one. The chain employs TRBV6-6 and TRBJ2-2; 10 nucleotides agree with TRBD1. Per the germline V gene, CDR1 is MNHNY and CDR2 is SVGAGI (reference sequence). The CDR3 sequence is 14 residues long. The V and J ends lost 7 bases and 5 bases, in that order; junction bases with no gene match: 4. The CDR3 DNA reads TGTGCCAGCACCAGGACAGGGGGGACCGGGGAGCTGTTTTTT. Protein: CASTRTGGTGELFF.

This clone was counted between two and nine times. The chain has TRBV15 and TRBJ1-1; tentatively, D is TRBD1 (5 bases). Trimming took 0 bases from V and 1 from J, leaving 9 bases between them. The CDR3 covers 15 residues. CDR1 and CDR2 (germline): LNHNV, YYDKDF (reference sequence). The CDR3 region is CATSRDLGGNTEAFF. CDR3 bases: TGTGCCACCAGCAGAGATCTCGGGGGGAACACTGAAGCTTTCTTT.

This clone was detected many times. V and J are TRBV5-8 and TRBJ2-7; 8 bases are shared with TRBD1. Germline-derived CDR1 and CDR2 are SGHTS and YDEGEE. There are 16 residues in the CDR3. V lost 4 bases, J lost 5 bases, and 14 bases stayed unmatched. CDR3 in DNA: TGTGCCAGCAGCCCGACAGGGGCAATATCCCTTGACGAGCAGTACTTC. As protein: CASSPTGAISLDEQYF.

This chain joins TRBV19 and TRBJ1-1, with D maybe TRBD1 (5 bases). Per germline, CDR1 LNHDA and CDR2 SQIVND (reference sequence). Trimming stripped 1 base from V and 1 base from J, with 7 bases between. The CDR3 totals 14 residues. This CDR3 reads CASSIAGSNTEAFF. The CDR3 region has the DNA TGTGCCAGTAGTATAGCAGGGTCGAACACTGAAGCTTTCTTT.

Here the CDR3 DNA reads TGCGCCAGCAGCCAAGCCTACTCGGTTGACGGGGGGAGGTTAGTTACGCAGTATTTT. It is translated as CASSQAYSVDGGRLVTQYF. The chain joins TRBV4-3 to TRBJ2-3; 7 bases fit TRBD2. J gave up 8 bases and V 1 base, and 21 bases lay outside the gene matches. This CDR3 region has 19 residues. Germline-derived CDR1 and CDR2 are LGHNA and YSLEER.

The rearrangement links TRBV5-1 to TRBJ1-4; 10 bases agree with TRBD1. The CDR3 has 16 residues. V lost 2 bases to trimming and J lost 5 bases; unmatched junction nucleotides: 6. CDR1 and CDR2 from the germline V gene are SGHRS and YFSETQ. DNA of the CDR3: TGCGCCAGCAGCTTCGCCCCGGGACAGGGGAATGAAAAACTGTTTTTT. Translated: CASSFAPGQGNEKLFF.

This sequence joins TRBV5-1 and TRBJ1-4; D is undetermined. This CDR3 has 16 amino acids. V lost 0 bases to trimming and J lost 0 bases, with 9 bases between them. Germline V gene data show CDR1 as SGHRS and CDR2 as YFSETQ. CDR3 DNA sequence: TGCGCCAGCAGCTTGGGGAGGGTTGCAACTAATGAAAAACTGTTTTTT. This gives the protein CASSLGRVATNEKLFF.